These 13 T cell receptor beta chains originate from one sample sequenced in a study of beta chain features in type 1 diabetes. cDNA synthesis used the whole RNA isolate, giving expressed TCRB sequences. Using immunoSEQ multiplex PCR, the repertoire was profiled, and TCRdb retains in-frame clones only, with some absent. The sample includes about 350,000 clones, about 20% of them seen just once. Sequenced material: naive CD4+ T cells from blood. The receptor set was obtained from a woman younger than 35 in good health.

There are a few counts of this clone. The chain employs TRBV14 and TRBJ2-5, with TRBD2 matching 8 bases. The CDR3 covers 16 residues. CDR1 is SGHDN and CDR2 is FVKESK in the germline V gene. V dropped 4 bases and J dropped 6; count of bases not matched to a gene: 13. This CDR3 reads CASSPYPGGSLKTQYF. Written as DNA, the CDR3 is TGTGCCAGCAGCCCCTACCCGGGAGGGTCCCTGAAGACCCAGTACTTC. The whole variable domain, remainder taken from reference TRBV14 and TRBJ2-5, is EAGVTQFPSHSVIEKGQTVTLRCDPISGHDNLYWYRRVMGKEIKFLLHFVKESKQDESGMPNNRFLAERTGGTYSTLKVQPAELEDSGVYFCASSPYPGGSLKTQYFGPGTRLLVL.

CDR3 bases: TGTGCCTGGAGTCTGACCCCACCGGGTAGCAATCAGCCCCAGCATTTT. This translates into CAWSLTPPGSNQPQHF. The chain recombines TRBV30 with TRBJ1-5; D is unresolved. CDR1 is GTSNPN, CDR2 SVGIG, per germline (reference sequence). The CDR3 sequence is 16 residues long. Between the trimmed V and J ends, which lost 2 bases and 0 bases, there was a span of 14 bases. Based on the CDR3 plus reference TRBV30 and TRBJ1-5, the full variable domain is SQTIHQWPATLVQPVGSPLSLECTVEGTSNPNLYWYRQAAGRGLQLLFYSVGIGQISSEVPQNLSASRPQDRQFILSSKKLLLSDSGFYLCAWSLTPPGSNQPQHFGDGTRLSIL.

The rearrangement uses TRBV25-1 and TRBJ2-5, with a weak D call TRBD1 (5 bases). Germline CDR1 and CDR2: MGHDK and SYGVNS. The germline V and J ends were trimmed by 5 bases and 5 bases, with 9 bases remaining between them. The CDR3 is made up of 12 amino acids. CDR3 residues: CASSRGRETQYF. In nucleotides, the CDR3 is TGTGCCAGCAGTAGGGGCAGGGAGACCCAGTACTTC.

The chain employs TRBV6-5 and TRBJ2-7, with D uncertain. Germline lookup yields CDR1 MNHEY and CDR2 SVGAGI. V dropped 4 bases and J dropped 3 bases, with 7 bases sitting between them. This CDR3 has 12 residues. For the CDR3, the DNA is TGTGCCAGCAGTTCTACTCACTACGAGCAGTACTTC. Amino acids: CASSSTHYEQYF.

The chain carries TRBV27 and TRBJ2-3, with 7 bases that match TRBD1. Trimming at V came to 5 bases and at J to 8 bases, leaving 10 bases not matched to a gene. Germline CDR1 is MNHEY and CDR2 is SMNVEV (reference sequence). CDR3 size: 14 residues. Here the CDR3 reads CASSQIDRVGTQYF. CDR3 DNA: TGTGCCAGCAGTCAAATCGACAGGGTCGGTACGCAGTATTTT.

The gene calls are TRBV21-1 and TRBJ2-3; the table assigns TRBD2, which was not confirmed against the DNA. TRBV21-1 is a pseudogene segment. The CDR3 loop spans 15 amino acids. CDR3 nucleotide sequence: TGTGCCCGGGGGGACCCTCGGGACAACACAGATACGCAGTATTTT. Amino acid sequence: CARGDPRDNTDTQYF.

This clone was counted only a few times. V is TRBV27 and J is TRBJ2-4, with 9 nucleotides matching TRBD1. CDR1 and CDR2 from the germline V gene are MNHEY and SMNVEV (reference sequence). Trimming took 5 bases from V and 2 from J; bases not matched to a gene: 7. The CDR3 is 16 amino acids. This CDR3 is CASSITGGKSKNIQYF. The CDR3 bases are TGTGCCAGCAGTATCACAGGGGGCAAGTCCAAAAACATTCAGTACTTC.

CDR3 protein: CASSLPGLAGGAEQFF. The CDR3 DNA follows: TGTGCCAGCAGCCTACCGGGACTAGCGGGAGGCGCGGAGCAGTTCTTC. The chain has TRBV13 and TRBJ2-1; 15 bases map to TRBD2. J gave up 10 bases and V 5 bases, and 9 bases lay outside the gene matches. Germline V gene sequence: CDR1 PRHDT, CDR2 FYEKMQ (reference sequence). CDR3 size: 16 residues.

The chain joins TRBV7-6 to TRBJ1-2, with D possibly TRBD1 on 5 matching bases. The CDR3 is 15 residues long. V was cut by 6 bases and J by 4 bases, with 18 bases left in between. The germline CDR1 and CDR2 sequences are SGHVS and FNYEAQ. CDR3 in DNA: TGTGCCAGCAGTCCGGTCCAGGGACTAGGCTATGGCTACACCTTC. This codes for CASSPVQGLGYGYTF.

This clone was counted a few times. The rearrangement links TRBV7-2 to TRBJ2-5, with a weak D call TRBD2 (6 bases). The germline gives CDR1 SGHTA, CDR2 FQGNSA. This CDR3 contains 14 residues. Trimming cost V 5 bases and J 2 bases, with 12 bases left between them. The CDR3 DNA follows: TGTGCCAGCAGCCGTCCGACTAGACAAGAGACCCAGTACTTC. Translating gives CASSRPTRQETQYF.

V and J are TRBV5-1 and TRBJ2-5; TRBD1 aligns across 9 bases. CDR1 and CDR2 from the germline V gene are SGHRS and YFSETQ. The CDR3 covers 16 residues. The ends lost 0 bases at V and 2 bases at J; junction bases unmatched: 5. CDR3 sequence: CASSLAATGGQETQYF. In DNA, the CDR3 is TGCGCCAGCAGCTTGGCTGCGACAGGGGGACAAGAGACCCAGTACTTC.

The V gene is TRBV9, the J gene TRBJ2-2; D remains unclear. This CDR3 contains 16 residues. Germline lookup yields CDR1 SGDLS and CDR2 YYNGEE. V lost 3 bases, J lost 3 bases, and 15 bases lay in between. In nucleotides, the CDR3 is TGTGCCAGCAGCGGGCCCCGATACGGGTACACCGGGGAGCTGTTTTTT. Translation gives CASSGPRYGYTGELFF.

The V gene is TRBV30, the J gene TRBJ2-7; the match to TRBD1 covers 10 bases. V was clipped by 4 bases and J by 6 bases; unmatched bases: 9. Germline V gives CDR1 GTSNPN, CDR2 SVGIG (reference sequence). This CDR3 spans 14 amino acids. CDR3 coding DNA: TGTGCCTGGACCCCCGGGACAGGGGCTTCCGAGCAGTACTTC. Translation: CAWTPGTGASEQYF.